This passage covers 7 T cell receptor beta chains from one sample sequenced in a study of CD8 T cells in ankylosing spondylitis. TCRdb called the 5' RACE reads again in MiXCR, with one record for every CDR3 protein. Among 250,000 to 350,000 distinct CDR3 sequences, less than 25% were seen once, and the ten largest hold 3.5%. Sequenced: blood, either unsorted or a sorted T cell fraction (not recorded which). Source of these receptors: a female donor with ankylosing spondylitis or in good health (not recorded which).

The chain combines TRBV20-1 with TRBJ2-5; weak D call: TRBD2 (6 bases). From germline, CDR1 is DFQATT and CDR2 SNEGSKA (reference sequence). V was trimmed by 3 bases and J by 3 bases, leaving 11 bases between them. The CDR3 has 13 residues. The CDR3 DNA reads TGCAGTGCTAGCGGGTGGGGGGAAGAGACCCAGTACTTC. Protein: CSASGWGEETQYF.

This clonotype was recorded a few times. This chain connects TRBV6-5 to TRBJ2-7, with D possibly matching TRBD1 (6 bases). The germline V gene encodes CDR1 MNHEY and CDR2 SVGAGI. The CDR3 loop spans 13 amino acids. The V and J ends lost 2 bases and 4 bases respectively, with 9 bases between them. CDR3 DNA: TGTGCCAGCAGTTACCGGGACAAGTACGAGCAGTACTTC. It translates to CASSYRDKYEQYF.

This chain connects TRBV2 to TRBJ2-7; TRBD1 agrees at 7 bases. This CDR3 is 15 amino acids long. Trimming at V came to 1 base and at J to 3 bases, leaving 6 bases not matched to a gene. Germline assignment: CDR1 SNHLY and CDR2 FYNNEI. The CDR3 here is CASSEEGAGRYEQYF. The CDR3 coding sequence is TGTGCCAGCAGTGAAGAGGGGGCAGGCCGCTACGAGCAGTACTTC.

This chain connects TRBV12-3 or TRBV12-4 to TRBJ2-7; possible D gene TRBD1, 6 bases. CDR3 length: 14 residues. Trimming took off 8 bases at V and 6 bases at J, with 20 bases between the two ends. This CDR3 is CASSVGHRTSEQYF. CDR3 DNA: TGTGCCAGCTCCGTGGGACACCGGACCAGCGAGCAGTACTTC.

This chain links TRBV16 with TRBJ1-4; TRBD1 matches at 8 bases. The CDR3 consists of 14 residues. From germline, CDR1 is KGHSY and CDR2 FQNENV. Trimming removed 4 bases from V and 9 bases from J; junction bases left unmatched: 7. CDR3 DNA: TGTGCCAGCAGCCCCGGGACAGGTCCGAAAAAACTGTTTTTT. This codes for CASSPGTGPKKLFF.

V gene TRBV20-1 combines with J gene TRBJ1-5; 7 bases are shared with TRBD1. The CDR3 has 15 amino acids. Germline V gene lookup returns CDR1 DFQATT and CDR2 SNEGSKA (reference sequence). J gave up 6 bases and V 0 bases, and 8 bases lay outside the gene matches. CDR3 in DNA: TGCAGTGCTAGAGACCTCAGGGGGTCGAGTCAGCCCCAGCATTTT. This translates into CSARDLRGSSQPQHF.

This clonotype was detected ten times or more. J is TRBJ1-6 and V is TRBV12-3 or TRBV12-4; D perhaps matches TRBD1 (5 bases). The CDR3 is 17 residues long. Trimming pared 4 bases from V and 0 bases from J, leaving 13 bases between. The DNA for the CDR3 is TGTGCCAGCAGTTCGCGGGACTGGAGCTCCTATAATTCACCCCTCCACTTT. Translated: CASSSRDWSSYNSPLHF.